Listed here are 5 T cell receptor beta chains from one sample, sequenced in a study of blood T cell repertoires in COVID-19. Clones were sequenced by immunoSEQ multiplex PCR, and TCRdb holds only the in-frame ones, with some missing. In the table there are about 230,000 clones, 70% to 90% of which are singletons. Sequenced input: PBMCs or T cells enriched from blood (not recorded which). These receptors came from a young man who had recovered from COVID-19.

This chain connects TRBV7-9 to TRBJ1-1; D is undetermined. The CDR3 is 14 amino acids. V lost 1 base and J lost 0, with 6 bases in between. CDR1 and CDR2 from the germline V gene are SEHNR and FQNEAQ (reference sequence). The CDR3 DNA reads TGTGCCAGCAGCTTAGACACCTTGAACACTGAAGCTTTCTTT. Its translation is CASSLDTLNTEAFF.

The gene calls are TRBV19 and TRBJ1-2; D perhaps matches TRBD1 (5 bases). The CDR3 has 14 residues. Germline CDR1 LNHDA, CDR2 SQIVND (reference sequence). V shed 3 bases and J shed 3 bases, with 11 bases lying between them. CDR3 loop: CASSIGQGYYGYTF. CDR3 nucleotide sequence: TGTGCCAGTAGTATCGGGCAGGGTTACTATGGCTACACCTTC.

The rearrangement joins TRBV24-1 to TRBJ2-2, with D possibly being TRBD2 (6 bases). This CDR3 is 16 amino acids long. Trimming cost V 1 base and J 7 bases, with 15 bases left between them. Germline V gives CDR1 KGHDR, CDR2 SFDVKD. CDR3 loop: CATSDLTGGHGGELFF. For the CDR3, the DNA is TGTGCCACCAGTGATTTAACAGGAGGGCATGGCGGGGAGCTGTTTTTT.

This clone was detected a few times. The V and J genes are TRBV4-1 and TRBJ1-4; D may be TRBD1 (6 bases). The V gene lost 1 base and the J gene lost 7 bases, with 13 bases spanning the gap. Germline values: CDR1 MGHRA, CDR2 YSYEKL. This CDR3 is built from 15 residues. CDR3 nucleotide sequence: TGCGCCAGCAGCCAAGGCGACAGGAGAAGTGAAAAACTGTTTTTT. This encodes CASSQGDRRSEKLFF.

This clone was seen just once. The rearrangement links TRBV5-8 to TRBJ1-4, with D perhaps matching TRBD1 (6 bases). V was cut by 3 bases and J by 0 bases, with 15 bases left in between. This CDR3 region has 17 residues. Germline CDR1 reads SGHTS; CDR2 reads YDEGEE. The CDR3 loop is CASSSGRGATTNEKLFF. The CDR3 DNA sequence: TGTGCCAGCAGCTCAGGACGGGGGGCGACAACTAATGAAAAACTGTTTTTT.